Below, 21 T cell receptor beta chains from the same sample are listed, as sequenced in a study of cytomegalovirus exposure and HLA in healthy donors. The repertoire was sequenced with immunoSEQ multiplex PCR; TCRdb's copy has only in-frame clones and lacks some. The data show more than 120,000 clones, approximately 90% seen once. Sequences were obtained from PBMCs. All receptors come from a man aged 18 to 30 in good health and CMV-seropositive.

The chain recombines TRBV19 with TRBJ1-5, with D hard to call. The V gene lost 7 bases and the J gene lost 0 bases, with 10 bases spanning the gap. Germline assignment: CDR1 LNHDA and CDR2 SQIVND (reference sequence). There are 14 residues in the CDR3. DNA for the CDR3: TGTGCCAGTACTCGGGTCAATAGCAATCAGCCCCAGCATTTT. It is translated as CASTRVNSNQPQHF.

The chain recombines TRBV10-3 with TRBJ1-2; 9 positions match TRBD1. After removal of 8 bases from V and 4 bases from J, the junction contained 8 bases not matched to a gene. This CDR3 is built from 14 residues. Germline CDR1 ENHRY, CDR2 SYGVKD. The CDR3 region has the DNA TGTGCCATCGGGGCGGGACAGGGAAGCTATGGCTACACCTTC. This translates into CAIGAGQGSYGYTF.

V is TRBV20-1 and J is TRBJ1-6; possible D gene TRBD1, 5 bases. The germline V and J ends were trimmed by 5 bases and 13 bases, with 12 bases remaining between them. Germline CDR1 reads DFQATT; CDR2 reads SNEGSKA (reference sequence). This CDR3 spans 11 amino acids. Here the CDR3 DNA reads TGCAGTGCTGAGCTGGGGCTTCCCCTCCACTTT. It codes for CSAELGLPLHF.

This clone was counted between two and nine times. The chain has TRBV25-1 and TRBJ1-2; the D gene is possibly TRBD1 (5 bases). Trimming took 4 bases from V and 9 from J, leaving 9 bases between them. The CDR3 has 11 amino acids. Germline CDR1 MGHDK, CDR2 SYGVNS. In DNA, the CDR3 is TGTGCCAGCAGTGCAGGGCCAAGCTACACCTTC. Amino acids: CASSAGPSYTF.

This clone has only a few counts. The gene calls are TRBV18 and TRBJ1-1; possibly TRBD1 for D (5 bases). V was shortened by 5 bases and J by 2 bases, with 15 bases between the two germline ends. The germline gives CDR1 KGHSH, CDR2 LQKENI. CDR3 length: 15 residues. CDR3 protein: CASSITLDSNTEAFF. The DNA of the CDR3 is TGTGCCAGCTCAATCACCCTTGACAGCAACACTGAAGCTTTCTTT.

This chain connects TRBV7-9 to TRBJ2-2; a possible D gene is TRBD1 (6 bases). With 2 bases removed from V and 1 base from J, the gap between germline ends came to 17 bases. This CDR3 has 18 amino acids. In germline, CDR1 is SEHNR, CDR2 FQNEAQ (reference sequence). CDR3 amino acids: CASSLQLVLDRNTGELFF. DNA of the CDR3: TGTGCCAGCAGCTTACAGTTAGTTTTGGACAGGAACACCGGGGAGCTGTTTTTT.

The chain has TRBV4-1 and TRBJ1-1; TRBD1 is a possible D gene (6 bases). Germline CDR1 is MGHRA and CDR2 is YSYEKL. Trimming took 5 bases from V and 0 from J, leaving 10 bases between them. This CDR3 comprises 14 residues. CDR3 protein: CASSFDRLNTEAFF. As DNA, the CDR3 is TGCGCCAGCAGCTTCGACAGGTTGAACACTGAAGCTTTCTTT.

The rearrangement uses TRBV25-1 and TRBJ2-3; 7 bases are a match to TRBD2. CDR1 is MGHDK and CDR2 is SYGVNS in the germline V gene. The ends lost 5 bases at V and 2 bases at J; junction bases unmatched: 4. This CDR3 has 14 residues. CDR3 amino acids: CASSPGTNTDTQYF. The CDR3 nucleotides are TGTGCCAGCAGTCCCGGGACTAACACAGATACGCAGTATTTT.

This sequence joins TRBV2 and TRBJ2-1, with no clear D. Trimming removed 3 bases at V and 5 bases at J, with 11 bases between. CDR3 length equals 14 residues. Germline loops: CDR1 SNHLY, CDR2 FYNNEI. CDR3 amino acids: CASSDRRTNNEQFF. CDR3 in DNA: TGTGCCAGCAGTGACAGGCGAACGAACAATGAGCAGTTCTTC.

The V and J genes are TRBV5-6 and TRBJ1-2; D not certain. The CDR3 length is 15 residues. V was cut by 3 bases and J by 4 bases, with 16 bases left in between. Germline V CDR1 and CDR2: SGHDT, YYEEEE. The CDR3 region has the DNA TGTGCCAGCAGCTACCCTGCGGCGCGAACCTATGGCTACACCTTC. Protein: CASSYPAARTYGYTF. The full variable domain, rest sourced from reference TRBV5-6 and TRBJ1-2, is DAGVTQSPTHLIKTRGQQVTLRCSPKSGHDTVSWYQQALGQGPQFIFQYYEEEERQRGNFPDRFSGHQFPNYSSELNVNALLLGDSALYLCASSYPAARTYGYTFGSGTRLTVV.

V usage is TRBV7-3 and J usage is TRBJ2-1, with TRBD2 identical over 15 bases. Germline lookup yields CDR1 SGHTA and CDR2 FQGTGA. This CDR3 comprises 15 residues. V was clipped by 5 bases and J by 8 bases; unmatched bases: 4. CDR3 nucleotides: TGTGCCAGCAGCCGGACTAGCGGGGGGGCCGATGAGCAGTTCTTC. This encodes CASSRTSGGADEQFF.

The V and J genes are TRBV21-1 and TRBJ2-2; the DNA was not used to check the table's D call, TRBD1. TRBV21-1 is a documented pseudogene. The CDR3 spans 18 residues. CDR3 amino acids: CASSNGRTGGRSTGELFF. CDR3 coding DNA: TGTGCCAGCAGCAACGGGAGGACAGGGGGCAGGTCAACCGGGGAGCTGTTTTTT.

The chain links TRBV18 to TRBJ1-4, with 10 positions matching TRBD1. In germline, CDR1 is KGHSH, CDR2 LQKENI. The CDR3 runs to 16 residues. With V trimmed by 1 base and J by 6 bases, 5 bases remained unmatched. The DNA for the CDR3 is TGTGCCAGCTCACCACTTAAAGGGACAGGGGATGAAAAACTGTTTTTT. Protein sequence: CASSPLKGTGDEKLFF. The whole variable domain, remainder taken from reference TRBV18 and TRBJ1-4, is NAGVMQNPRHLVRRRGQEARLRCSPMKGHSHVYWYRQLPEEGLKFMVYLQKENIIDESGMPKERFSAEFPKEGPSILRIQQVVRGDSAAYFCASSPLKGTGDEKLFFGSGTQLSVL.

The chain combines TRBV15 with TRBJ2-6, with 7 positions matching TRBD1. After removal of 1 base from V and 3 bases from J, the junction contained 0 bases not matched to a gene. The CDR3 has 15 amino acids. Germline CDR1 is LNHNV and CDR2 is YYDKDF (reference sequence). The CDR3 DNA reads as TGTGCCACCAGCAGAGGGACAGGTGGGGCCAACGTCCTGACTTTC. The encoded protein is CATSRGTGGANVLTF.

The genes are TRBV18 and TRBJ2-5, with 10 bases that match TRBD2. Germline values: CDR1 KGHSH, CDR2 LQKENI. The CDR3 loop spans 16 amino acids. Germline trimming cut 3 bases from V and 1 base from J; bases unmatched to any gene: 5. Written as DNA, the CDR3 is TGTGCCAGCTCACCTCTAGCGGGAGAACTCCAAGAGACCCAGTACTTC. It specifies CASSPLAGELQETQYF. Filled out from reference TRBV18 and TRBJ2-5, the complete variable domain reads NAGVMQNPRHLVRRRGQEARLRCSPMKGHSHVYWYRQLPEEGLKFMVYLQKENIIDESGMPKERFSAEFPKEGPSILRIQQVVRGDSAAYFCASSPLAGELQETQYFGPGTRLLVL.

The chain has TRBV27 and TRBJ1-1; possible D gene TRBD1, 6 bases. V was pared by 3 bases and J by 7 bases, with 21 bases between. CDR3 length: 16 amino acids. Germline assignment: CDR1 MNHEY and CDR2 SMNVEV (reference sequence). The CDR3 region is CASSFLHPFIGGEAFF. The CDR3 DNA reads TGTGCCAGCAGTTTTTTGCATCCTTTTATAGGGGGTGAAGCTTTCTTT.

The chain recombines TRBV25-1 with TRBJ2-3; 8 bases fit TRBD1. This CDR3 spans 15 amino acids. After removal of 0 bases from V and 3 bases from J, the junction contained 2 bases not matched to a gene. Germline V CDR1 and CDR2: MGHDK, SYGVNS. CDR3 residues: CASSEYYRGTDTQYF. Here the CDR3 DNA reads TGTGCCAGCAGTGAATACTACAGGGGGACAGATACGCAGTATTTT.

The genes are TRBV5-4 and TRBJ2-2; 7 bases fit TRBD2. Germline-derived CDR1 and CDR2 are SGHNT and YYREEE (reference sequence). This CDR3 comprises 17 residues. After removal of 5 bases from V and 0 bases from J, the junction contained 10 bases not matched to a gene. CDR3 DNA: TGTGCCAGCAGTCCCCTTGATCTAGCGGCGAACACCGGGGAGCTGTTTTTT. Its translation is CASSPLDLAANTGELFF.

This rearrangement joins TRBV7-9 to TRBJ1-4; the D gene is possibly TRBD1 (6 bases). The CDR3 has 16 residues. V lost 4 bases to trimming and J lost 4 bases, with 16 bases between them. From germline, CDR1 is SEHNR and CDR2 FQNEAQ (reference sequence). CDR3 in amino acids: CASSSGLTGSNEKLFF. CDR3 nucleotide sequence: TGTGCCAGCAGCTCGGGCTTGACAGGCAGTAATGAAAAACTGTTTTTT.

The rearrangement uses TRBV11-2 and TRBJ2-7; D may be TRBD2 (7 bases). Per the germline V gene, CDR1 is SGHAT and CDR2 is FQNNGV. V dropped 5 bases and J dropped 3 bases, with 14 bases sitting between them. The length of the CDR3 is 14 residues. CDR3 residues: CASSGGGERYEQYF. CDR3 bases: TGTGCCAGCAGCGGAGGGGGGGAACGCTACGAGCAGTACTTC. Supplemented by reference TRBV11-2 and TRBJ2-7, the full variable domain reads EAGVAQSPRYKIIEKRQSVAFWCNPISGHATLYWYQQILGQGPKLLIQFQNNGVVDDSQLPKDRFSAERLKGVDSTLKIQPAKLEDSAVYLCASSGGGERYEQYFGPGTRLTVT.

The V and J genes are TRBV7-9 and TRBJ2-1; 9 positions match TRBD1. Germline V gene lookup returns CDR1 SEHNR and CDR2 FQNEAQ (reference sequence). The CDR3 length is 14 residues. With 3 bases clipped from V and 5 bases from J, the junction kept 2 bases outside the gene matches. CDR3 region: CASSFWTGDNEQFF. DNA of the CDR3: TGTGCCAGCAGCTTTTGGACAGGGGACAATGAGCAGTTCTTC.